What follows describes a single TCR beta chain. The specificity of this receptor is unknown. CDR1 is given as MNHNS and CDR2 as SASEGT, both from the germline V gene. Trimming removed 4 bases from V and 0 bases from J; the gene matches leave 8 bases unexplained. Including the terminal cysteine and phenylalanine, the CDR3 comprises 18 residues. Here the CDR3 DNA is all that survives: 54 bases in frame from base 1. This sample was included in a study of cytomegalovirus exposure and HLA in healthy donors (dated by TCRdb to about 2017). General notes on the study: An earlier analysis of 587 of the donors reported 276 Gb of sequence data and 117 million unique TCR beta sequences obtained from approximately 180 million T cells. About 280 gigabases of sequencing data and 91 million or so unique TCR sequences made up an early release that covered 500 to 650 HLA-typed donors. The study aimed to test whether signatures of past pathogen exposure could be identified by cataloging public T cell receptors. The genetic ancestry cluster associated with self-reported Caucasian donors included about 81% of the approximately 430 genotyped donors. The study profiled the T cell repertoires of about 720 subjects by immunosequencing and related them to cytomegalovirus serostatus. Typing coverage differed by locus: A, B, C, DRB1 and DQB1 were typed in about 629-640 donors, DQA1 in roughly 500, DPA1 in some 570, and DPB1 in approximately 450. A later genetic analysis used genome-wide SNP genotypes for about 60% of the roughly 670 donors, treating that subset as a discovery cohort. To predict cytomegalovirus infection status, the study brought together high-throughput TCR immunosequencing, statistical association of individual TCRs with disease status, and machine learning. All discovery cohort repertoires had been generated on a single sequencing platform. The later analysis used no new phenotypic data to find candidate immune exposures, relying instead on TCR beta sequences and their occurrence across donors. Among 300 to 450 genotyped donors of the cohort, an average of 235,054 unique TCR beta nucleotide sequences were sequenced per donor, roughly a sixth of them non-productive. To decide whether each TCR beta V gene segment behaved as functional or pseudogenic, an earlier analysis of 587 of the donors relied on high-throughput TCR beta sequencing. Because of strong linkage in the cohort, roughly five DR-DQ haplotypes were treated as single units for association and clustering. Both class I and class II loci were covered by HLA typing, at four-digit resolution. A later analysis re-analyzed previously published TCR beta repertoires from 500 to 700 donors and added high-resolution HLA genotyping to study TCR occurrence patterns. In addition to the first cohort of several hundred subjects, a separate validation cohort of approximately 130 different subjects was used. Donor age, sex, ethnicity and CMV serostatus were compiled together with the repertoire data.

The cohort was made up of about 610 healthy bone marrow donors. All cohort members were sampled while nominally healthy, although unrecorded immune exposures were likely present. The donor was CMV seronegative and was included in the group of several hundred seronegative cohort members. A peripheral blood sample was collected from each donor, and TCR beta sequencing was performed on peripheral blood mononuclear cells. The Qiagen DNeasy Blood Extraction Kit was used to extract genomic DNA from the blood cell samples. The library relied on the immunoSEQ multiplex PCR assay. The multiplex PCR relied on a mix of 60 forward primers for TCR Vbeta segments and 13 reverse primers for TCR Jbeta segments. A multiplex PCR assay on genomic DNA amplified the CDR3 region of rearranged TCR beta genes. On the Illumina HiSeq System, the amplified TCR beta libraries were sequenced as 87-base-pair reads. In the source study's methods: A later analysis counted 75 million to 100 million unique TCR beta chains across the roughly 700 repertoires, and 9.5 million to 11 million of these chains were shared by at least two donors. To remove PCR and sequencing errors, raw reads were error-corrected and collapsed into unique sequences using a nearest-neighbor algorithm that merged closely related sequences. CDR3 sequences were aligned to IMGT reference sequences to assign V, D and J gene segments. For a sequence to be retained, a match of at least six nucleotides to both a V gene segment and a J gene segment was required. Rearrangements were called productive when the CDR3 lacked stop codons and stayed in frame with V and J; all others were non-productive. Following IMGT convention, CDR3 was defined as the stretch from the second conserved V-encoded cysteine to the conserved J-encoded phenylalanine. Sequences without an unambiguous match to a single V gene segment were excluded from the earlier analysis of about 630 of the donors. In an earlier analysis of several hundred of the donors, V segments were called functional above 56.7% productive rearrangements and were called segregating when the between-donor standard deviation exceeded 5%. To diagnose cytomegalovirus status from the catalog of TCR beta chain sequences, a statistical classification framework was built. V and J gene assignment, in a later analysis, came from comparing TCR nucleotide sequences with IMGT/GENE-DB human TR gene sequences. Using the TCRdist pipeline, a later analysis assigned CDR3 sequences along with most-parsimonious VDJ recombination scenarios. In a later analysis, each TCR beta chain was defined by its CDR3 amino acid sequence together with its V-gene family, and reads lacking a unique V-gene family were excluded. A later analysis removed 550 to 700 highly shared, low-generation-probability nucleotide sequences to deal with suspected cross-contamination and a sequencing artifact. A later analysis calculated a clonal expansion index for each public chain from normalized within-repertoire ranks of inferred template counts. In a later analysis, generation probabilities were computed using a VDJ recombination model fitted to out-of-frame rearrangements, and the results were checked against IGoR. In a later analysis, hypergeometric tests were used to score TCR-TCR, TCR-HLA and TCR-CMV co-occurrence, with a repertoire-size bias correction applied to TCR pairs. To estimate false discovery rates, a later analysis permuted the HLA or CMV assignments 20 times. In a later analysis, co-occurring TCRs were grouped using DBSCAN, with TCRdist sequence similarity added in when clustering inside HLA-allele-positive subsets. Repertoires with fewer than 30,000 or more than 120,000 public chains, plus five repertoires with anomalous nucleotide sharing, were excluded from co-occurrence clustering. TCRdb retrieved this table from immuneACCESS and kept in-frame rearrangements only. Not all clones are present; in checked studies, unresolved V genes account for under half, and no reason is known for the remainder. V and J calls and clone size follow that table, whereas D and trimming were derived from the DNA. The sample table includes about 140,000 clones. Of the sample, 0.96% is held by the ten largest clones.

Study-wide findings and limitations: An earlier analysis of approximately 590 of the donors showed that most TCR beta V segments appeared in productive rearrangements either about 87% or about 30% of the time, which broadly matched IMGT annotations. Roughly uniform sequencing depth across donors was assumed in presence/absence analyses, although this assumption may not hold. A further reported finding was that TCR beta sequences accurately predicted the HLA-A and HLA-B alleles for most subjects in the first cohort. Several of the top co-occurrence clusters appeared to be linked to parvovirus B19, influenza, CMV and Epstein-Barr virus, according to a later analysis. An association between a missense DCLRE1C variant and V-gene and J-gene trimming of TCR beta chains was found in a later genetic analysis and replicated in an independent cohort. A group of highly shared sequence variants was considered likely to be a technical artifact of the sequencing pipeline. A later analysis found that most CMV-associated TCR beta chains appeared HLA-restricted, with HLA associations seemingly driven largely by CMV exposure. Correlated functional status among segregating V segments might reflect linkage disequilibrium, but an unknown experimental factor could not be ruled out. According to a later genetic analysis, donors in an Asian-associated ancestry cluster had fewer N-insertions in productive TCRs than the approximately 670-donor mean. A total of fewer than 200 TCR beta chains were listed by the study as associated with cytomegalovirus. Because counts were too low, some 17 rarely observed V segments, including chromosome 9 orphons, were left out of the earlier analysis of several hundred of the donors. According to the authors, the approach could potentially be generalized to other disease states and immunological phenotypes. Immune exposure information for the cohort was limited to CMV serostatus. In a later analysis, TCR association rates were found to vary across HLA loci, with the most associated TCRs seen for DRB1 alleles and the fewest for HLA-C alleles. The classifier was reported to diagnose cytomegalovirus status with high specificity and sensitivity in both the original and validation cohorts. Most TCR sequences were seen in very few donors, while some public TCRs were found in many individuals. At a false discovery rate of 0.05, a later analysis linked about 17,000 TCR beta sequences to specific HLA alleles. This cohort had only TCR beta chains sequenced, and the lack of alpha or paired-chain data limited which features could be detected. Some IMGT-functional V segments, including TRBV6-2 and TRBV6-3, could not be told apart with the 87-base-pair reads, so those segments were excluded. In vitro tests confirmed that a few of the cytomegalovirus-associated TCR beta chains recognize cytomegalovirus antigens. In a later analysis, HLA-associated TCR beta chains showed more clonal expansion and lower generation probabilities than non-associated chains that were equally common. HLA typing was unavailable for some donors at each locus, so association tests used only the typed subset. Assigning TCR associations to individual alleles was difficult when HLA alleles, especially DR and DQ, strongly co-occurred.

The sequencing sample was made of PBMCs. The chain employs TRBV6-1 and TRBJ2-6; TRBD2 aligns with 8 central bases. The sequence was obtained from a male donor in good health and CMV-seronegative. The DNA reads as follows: TGTGCCAGCAGTGTCGCGGGACTAGGGCTCTCTGGGGCCAACGTCCTGACTTTC. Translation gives CASSVAGLGLSGANVLTF.